The 11 T cell receptor beta chains listed next were all sequenced from one sample in a study of beta chain features in type 1 diabetes. Sequenced material consisted of expressed TCRB transcripts (all of the isolated RNA was reverse transcribed). TCRdb's table, derived via immunoSEQ multiplex PCR, lists solely in-frame clones and lacks some. This sample has over 700,000 clones, with under 20% found just once. Input material: naive CD4+ T cells from blood. These receptor sequences come from a woman aged 18-29 years in good health.

This chain joins TRBV29-1 and TRBJ1-4; weak D call: TRBD1 (6 bases). Trimming cost V 4 bases and J 8 bases, with 11 bases left between them. CDR1 SQVTM and CDR2 ANQGSEA come from the germline V gene. The CDR3 loop spans 12 amino acids. CDR3 loop: CSVVGGAEKLFF. In DNA form, the CDR3 reads TGCAGCGTTGTGGGGGGCGCCGAAAAACTGTTTTTT. Full variable domain (remainder filled in from reference TRBV29-1 and TRBJ1-4): SAVISQKPSRDICQRGTSLTIQCQVDSQVTMMFWYRQQPGQSLTLIATANQGSEATYESGFVIDKFPISRPNLTFSTLTVSNMSPEDSSIYLCSVVGGAEKLFFGSGTQLSVL.

This clone was counted between two and nine times. The rearrangement links TRBV6-6 to TRBJ2-7; D uncertain. CDR1 and CDR2 (germline): MNHNY, SVGAGI (reference sequence). The CDR3 sequence is 14 residues long. Deletions cut 4 bases from V and 7 bases from J, with 17 bases between. DNA of the CDR3: TGTGCCAGCAGTTTGGGGTTGGGAACTTTTGAGCAGTACTTC. Translated: CASSLGLGTFEQYF.

This clone was seen more than once but under ten times. CDR3: CASRKDLAKNIQYF. The CDR3 DNA sequence: TGTGCCAGCAGGAAGGACCTAGCCAAAAACATTCAGTACTTC. The rearrangement joins TRBV2 to TRBJ2-4; D not certain. This CDR3 spans 14 amino acids. The germline CDR1 and CDR2 sequences are SNHLY and FYNNEI. V lost 6 bases, J lost 0 bases, and 9 bases lay in between.

The chain employs TRBV7-2 and TRBJ2-7; perhaps TRBD2 as D (5 bases). With 0 bases removed from V and 3 bases from J, the gap between germline ends came to 9 bases. Per the germline V gene, CDR1 is SGHTA and CDR2 is FQGNSA. The CDR3 extends over 14 amino acids. This CDR3 is CASSLARADYEQYF. The CDR3 DNA follows: TGTGCCAGCAGCTTAGCGCGGGCGGACTACGAGCAGTACTTC.

This clone has just a few counts. The chain couples TRBV2 to TRBJ2-3; either TRBD1 or TRBD2 may supply D (5 bases each). Trimming took off 11 bases at V and 0 bases at J, with 12 bases between the two ends. CDR1 and CDR2 from the germline V gene are SNHLY and FYNNEI. This CDR3 is 13 amino acids long. The CDR3, as DNA: TGTGCCGAAGGGACGGCTAGCACAGATACGCAGTATTTT. Translated, it gives CAEGTASTDTQYF.

This sequence joins TRBV7-2 and TRBJ2-7, with TRBD2 identical over 10 bases. The CDR3 loop spans 15 amino acids. The germline V gene has CDR1 SGHTA and CDR2 FQGNSA. The ends lost 5 bases at V and 5 bases at J; junction bases unmatched: 9. The CDR3 sequence: CASSPQWGTSDEQYF. CDR3 in DNA: TGTGCCAGCAGCCCCCAGTGGGGGACTAGCGACGAGCAGTACTTC.

The rearrangement joins TRBV28 to TRBJ2-7, with 7 nucleotides matching TRBD2. Losses at the gene ends were 3 bases for V and 9 bases for J; bases not matched to a gene: 17. Germline values: CDR1 MDHEN, CDR2 SYDVKM. CDR3 length: 16 residues. The CDR3 nucleotides read TGTGCCAGCAGTTTCCTTTCTGGCGGGAGCCTACGTGTGCAGTACTTC. Encoded protein: CASSFLSGGSLRVQYF.

This clone was counted between two and nine times. The rearrangement links TRBV4-3 to TRBJ2-3; the D is unclear. With 0 bases removed from V and 7 bases from J, the gap between germline ends came to 8 bases. This CDR3 has 13 amino acids. Germline assignment: CDR1 LGHNA and CDR2 YSLEER. CDR3 bases: TGCGCCAGCAGCCAAGATAAGGGCAATACGCAGTATTTT. Its translation: CASSQDKGNTQYF.

This clone has a handful of counts. The chain combines TRBV28 with TRBJ2-1; D perhaps matches TRBD1 (5 bases). Germline V lookup: CDR1 MDHEN, CDR2 SYDVKM. The CDR3 is made up of 16 amino acids. The V and J ends lost 6 bases and 8 bases respectively, with 23 bases between them. In DNA form, the CDR3 reads TGTGCCAGCAGCTCCCCCGTGGCAGGGTTTACCGATGAGCAGTTCTTC. This translates into CASSSPVAGFTDEQFF.

The chain has TRBV5-1 and TRBJ1-1; D is uncertain. The V gene's germline CDR1 is SGHRS and CDR2 YFSETQ. V dropped 4 bases and J dropped 1 base, with 8 bases sitting between them. This CDR3 is 13 amino acids long. The CDR3 DNA follows: TGCGCCAGCAGCCACAGAGAGAACACTGAAGCTTTCTTT. This translates into CASSHRENTEAFF.

This clone was detected only a few times. The CDR3 protein is CASSGGVAVSQETQYF. The DNA of the CDR3 is TGTGCCAGCAGCGGGGGAGTAGCGGTAAGCCAAGAGACCCAGTACTTC. The gene calls are TRBV9 and TRBJ2-5; D perhaps matches TRBD2 (6 bases). V gave up 3 bases and J gave up 1 base, with 16 bases separating them. Per the germline V gene, CDR1 is SGDLS and CDR2 is YYNGEE. The CDR3 has 16 residues.